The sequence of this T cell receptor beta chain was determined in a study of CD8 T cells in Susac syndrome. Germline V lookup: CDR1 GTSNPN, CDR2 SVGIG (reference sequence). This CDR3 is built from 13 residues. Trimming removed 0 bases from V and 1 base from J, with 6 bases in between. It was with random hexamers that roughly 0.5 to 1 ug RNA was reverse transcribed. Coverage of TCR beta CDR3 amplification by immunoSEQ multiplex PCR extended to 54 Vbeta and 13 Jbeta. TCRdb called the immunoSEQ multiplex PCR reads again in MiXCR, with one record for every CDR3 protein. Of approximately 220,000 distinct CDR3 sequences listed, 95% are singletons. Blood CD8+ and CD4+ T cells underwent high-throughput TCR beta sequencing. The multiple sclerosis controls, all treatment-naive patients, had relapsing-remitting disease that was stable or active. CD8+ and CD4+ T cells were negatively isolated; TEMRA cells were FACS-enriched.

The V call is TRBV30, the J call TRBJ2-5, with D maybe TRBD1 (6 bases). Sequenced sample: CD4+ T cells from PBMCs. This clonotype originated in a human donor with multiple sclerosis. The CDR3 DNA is TGTGCCTGGAGTGTGGGGGCCCAAGAGACCCAGTACTTC. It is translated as CAWSVGAQETQYF.